What follows is one TCR beta chain and its context. Repertoires were generated with immunoSEQ multiplex PCR, while TCRdb's copy carries only in-frame clones and drops some. This table has 25,000 to 30,000 clones, around 90% appearing once. This specimen comes from a study of multiple sclerosis patients with progressive multifocal leukoencephalopathy. Stated time point: about a year of natalizumab therapy. Losses at the gene ends were 4 bases for V and 0 bases for J; bases not matched to a gene: 6. The CDR3 is 16 amino acids. CDR1 and CDR2 (germline): SGHRS, YFSETQ. Specimen: PBMCs, collected from a patient treated with natalizumab. The rearrangement joins TRBV5-1 to TRBJ1-4; 7 bases are shared with TRBD1. This clonotype originated in a human donor with multiple sclerosis. CDR3 residues: CASSTGTASTNEKLFF. The CDR3 DNA reads as TGCGCCAGCAGCACGGGGACAGCTTCAACTAATGAAAAACTGTTTTTT.